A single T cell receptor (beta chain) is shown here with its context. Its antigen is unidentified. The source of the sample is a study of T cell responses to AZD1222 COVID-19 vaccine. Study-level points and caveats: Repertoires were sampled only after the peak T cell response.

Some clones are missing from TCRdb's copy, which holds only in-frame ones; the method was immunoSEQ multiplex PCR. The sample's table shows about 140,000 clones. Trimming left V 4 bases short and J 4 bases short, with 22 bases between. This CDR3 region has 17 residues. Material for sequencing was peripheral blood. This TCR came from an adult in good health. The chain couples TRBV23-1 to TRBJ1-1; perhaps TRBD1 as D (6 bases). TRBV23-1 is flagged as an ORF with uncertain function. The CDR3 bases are TGCGCCAGCAGTCGCAGGACACAGGGCGGGGAGAGCACTGAAGCTTTCTTT. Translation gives CASSRRTQGGESTEAFF.